These 32 T cell receptor beta chains came from one sample sequenced in a study of CD8 T cells in Susac syndrome. The authors reverse transcribed roughly 0.5 to 1 ug RNA with random hexamers. TCRdb analysed the immunoSEQ multiplex PCR reads with MiXCR anew, one entry per CDR3 protein. The sample lists 150,000 to 190,000 distinct CDR3 sequences; roughly 95% were seen once. Material for sequencing was CD8+ T cells from PBMCs. The receptor set was obtained from a human donor with multiple sclerosis.

CDR3 amino acids: CASSLEGGEAFF. CDR3 sequence (DNA): TGTGCCAGCAGCTTAGAGGGGGGTGAAGCTTTCTTT. The chain carries TRBV7-9 and TRBJ1-1; TRBD1 is a possible D gene (6 bases). CDR1 SEHNR and CDR2 FQNEAQ come from the germline V gene (reference sequence). V gave up 1 base and J gave up 7 bases, with 7 bases separating them. The CDR3 contains 12 residues.

The chain couples TRBV3-1 to TRBJ2-7; no clear D. Trimming took 3 bases from V and 3 from J, leaving 6 bases between them. Germline CDR1 and CDR2: LGHDT and YNNKEL (reference sequence). The CDR3 length is 12 residues. CDR3 DNA: TGTGCCAGCAGCCATGCCCTCTACGAGCAGTACTTC. Residues: CASSHALYEQYF.

V and J are TRBV29-1 and TRBJ1-1; D remains unclear. The CDR3 runs to 13 residues. V lost 2 bases and J lost 3, with 10 bases in between. Germline V gene data show CDR1 as SQVTM and CDR2 as ANQGSEA. For the CDR3, the DNA is TGCAGCGTTGAATGGGCAGGACACACTGAAGCTTTCTTT. It codes for CSVEWAGHTEAFF.

V is TRBV2 and J is TRBJ2-7, with 8 bases that match TRBD1. The CDR3 runs to 15 residues. Germline assignment: CDR1 SNHLY and CDR2 FYNNEI. V lost 2 bases to trimming and J lost 0 bases; unmatched junction nucleotides: 3. The CDR3 DNA is TGTGCCAGCAGTGAATGGACAGGGCCCTCCTACGAGCAGTACTTC. The encoded protein is CASSEWTGPSYEQYF.

The chain uses TRBV30 and TRBJ1-5; no clear D gene. This CDR3 contains 14 residues. Per the germline V gene, CDR1 is GTSNPN and CDR2 is SVGIG (reference sequence). V lost 1 base, J lost 7 bases, and 14 bases lay in between. The DNA of the CDR3 is TGTGCCTGGAGTGACGGCGCGCTGGGGCAGCCCCAGCATTTT. It is translated as CAWSDGALGQPQHF.

Here the CDR3 DNA reads TGCAGTGCTCCTGATGACAGGGCTGAGGAGCAGTACTTC. Amino acid sequence: CSAPDDRAEEQYF. The chain couples TRBV20-1 to TRBJ2-7, with 7 bases aligning to TRBD1. Trimming cost V 5 bases and J 7 bases; bases outside gene matches: 11. Germline V gene data show CDR1 as DFQATT and CDR2 as SNEGSKA (reference sequence). This CDR3 comprises 13 residues.

V gene TRBV20-1 combines with J gene TRBJ2-5; 7 nucleotides line up with TRBD1. CDR3 length equals 13 residues. With V trimmed by 6 bases and J by 0 bases, 4 bases remained unmatched. From germline, CDR1 is DFQATT and CDR2 SNEGSKA (reference sequence). CDR3 amino acids: CSAQDRDQETQYF. The CDR3 DNA reads TGCAGTGCACAAGACAGGGACCAAGAGACCCAGTACTTC.

V and J are TRBV30 and TRBJ2-1; D not certain. CDR1 and CDR2 from the germline V gene are GTSNPN and SVGIG (reference sequence). The CDR3 covers 13 residues. Deletions cut 8 bases from V and 0 bases from J, with 11 bases between. The chain's CDR3 is CAGNPSSYNEQFF. In DNA, the CDR3 is TGTGCCGGGAACCCTAGCTCCTACAATGAGCAGTTCTTC. Based on the CDR3 plus reference TRBV30 and TRBJ2-1, the full variable domain is SQTIHQWPATLVQPVGSPLSLECTVEGTSNPNLYWYRQAAGRGLQLLFYSVGIGQISSEVPQNLSASRPQDRQFILSSKKLLLSDSGFYLCAGNPSSYNEQFFGPGTRLTVL.

The chain carries TRBV27 and TRBJ2-7; maybe TRBD2 (5 bases). The V end lost 7 bases, the J end lost 5 bases, and 12 bases lay between the germline ends. The CDR3 has 12 residues. The V gene's germline CDR1 is MNHEY and CDR2 SMNVEV (reference sequence). CDR3 in DNA: TGTGCCAGCAAGAGAGGGATCGACGAGCAGTACTTC. Translating gives CASKRGIDEQYF.

This chain uses TRBV30 with TRBJ1-1; D remains unclear. Germline CDR1 is GTSNPN and CDR2 is SVGIG (reference sequence). The CDR3 spans 15 residues. Trimming removed 4 bases from V and 1 base from J, with 16 bases in between. Here the CDR3 reads CAWNNEAQENTEAFF. The CDR3 nucleotides are TGTGCCTGGAACAATGAGGCCCAGGAGAACACTGAAGCTTTCTTT.

The chain combines TRBV9 with TRBJ2-1; D might be TRBD1 (6 bases). The CDR3 has 15 residues. CDR1 and CDR2 (germline): SGDLS, YYNGEE. Trimming removed 3 bases at V and 0 bases at J, with 10 bases between. This CDR3 reads CASSEGEYSYNEQFF. The CDR3 nucleotides read TGTGCCAGCAGCGAGGGGGAATACTCCTACAATGAGCAGTTCTTC. The full variable domain, with the rest looked up from reference TRBV9 and TRBJ2-1, is DSGVTQTPKHLITATGQRVTLRCSPRSGDLSVYWYQQSLDQGLQFLIQYYNGEERAKGNILERFSAQQFPDLHSELNLSSLELGDSALYFCASSEGEYSYNEQFFGPGTRLTVL.

The chain couples TRBV6-5 to TRBJ2-7, with D unclear. The V gene lost 8 bases and the J gene lost 0 bases, with 11 bases spanning the gap. This CDR3 has 13 residues. Germline V gene sequence: CDR1 MNHEY, CDR2 SVGAGI. CDR3 DNA: TGTGCCAGCGCGAAGGCGAGCTCCTACGAGCAGTACTTC. Its protein is CASAKASSYEQYF.

This clonotype was seen only once. The chain employs TRBV9 and TRBJ1-2; tentative D call: TRBD1 (6 bases). Trimming cost V 5 bases and J 8 bases, with 16 bases left between them. Per the germline V gene, CDR1 is SGDLS and CDR2 is YYNGEE. The CDR3 sequence is 13 residues long. The CDR3 sequence is CASSPYQGSGYTF. CDR3 bases: TGTGCCAGCAGTCCTTATCAGGGGAGCGGCTACACCTTC.

CDR3 coding DNA: TGTGCCAGCAGCGCCAGCGGGGGAGATCTCTACGAGCAGTACTTC. Translating it yields CASSASGGDLYEQYF. The genes are TRBV7-3 and TRBJ2-7; 8 nucleotides agree with TRBD2. V lost 5 bases, J lost 3 bases, and 9 bases stayed unmatched. Germline values: CDR1 SGHTA, CDR2 FQGTGA. The CDR3 sequence is 15 residues long.

The genes are TRBV12-3 or TRBV12-4 and TRBJ1-5; D remains ambiguous. The CDR3 has 16 amino acids. Deletions cut 0 bases from V and 4 bases from J, with 13 bases between. The CDR3 here is CASSLANAGRNQPQHF. The CDR3 DNA reads TGTGCCAGCAGTTTAGCGAATGCCGGCAGAAATCAGCCCCAGCATTTT.

The V and J genes are TRBV9 and TRBJ2-2, with D perhaps given as TRBD1 or TRBD2 (6 bases each). V lost 3 bases, J lost 6 bases, and 18 bases lay in between. The CDR3 has 16 amino acids. The germline V gene encodes CDR1 SGDLS and CDR2 YYNGEE. As DNA, the CDR3 is TGTGCCAGCAGCGCCACGGGGGCTCGTGACGCCGGGGAGCTGTTTTTT. Encoded protein: CASSATGARDAGELFF.

The chain joins TRBV6-5 to TRBJ2-7, with D perhaps given as TRBD1 or TRBD2 (5 bases each). In germline, CDR1 is MNHEY, CDR2 SVGAGI. The CDR3 loop spans 14 amino acids. Trimming removed 6 bases from V and 6 bases from J, with 18 bases in between. The CDR3 nucleotides are TGTGCCAGCAGGCGAGATCTAGGGGCGGGCGAGCAGTACTTC. Translated: CASRRDLGAGEQYF.

The chain recombines TRBV9 with TRBJ2-1, with 7 bases matching TRBD1. Trimming at V came to 3 bases and at J to 7 bases, leaving 19 bases not matched to a gene. The CDR3 runs 18 residues. The germline CDR1 and CDR2 sequences are SGDLS and YYNGEE. The CDR3 bases are TGTGCCAGCAGCGACCAACCGGCCCCGGGACAGCCCTTGAATGAGCAGTTCTTC. Translated: CASSDQPAPGQPLNEQFF. The full variable domain, completed using reference TRBV9 and TRBJ2-1, is DSGVTQTPKHLITATGQRVTLRCSPRSGDLSVYWYQQSLDQGLQFLIQYYNGEERAKGNILERFSAQQFPDLHSELNLSSLELGDSALYFCASSDQPAPGQPLNEQFFGPGTRLTVL.

This chain uses TRBV15 with TRBJ1-1, with 9 bases lining up with TRBD1. This CDR3 has 17 amino acids. Trimming took 1 base from V and 1 from J; bases not matched to a gene: 7. Germline values: CDR1 LNHNV, CDR2 YYDKDF (reference sequence). This chain's CDR3 is CATSRGRDRVRNTEAFF. The CDR3 DNA follows: TGTGCCACCAGCAGAGGAAGGGACAGGGTTAGGAACACTGAAGCTTTCTTT.

The rearrangement joins TRBV25-1 to TRBJ2-3, with D uncertain. The CDR3 loop spans 12 amino acids. Germline assignment: CDR1 MGHDK and CDR2 SYGVNS. The germline V and J ends were trimmed by 4 bases and 6 bases, with 8 bases remaining between them. DNA for the CDR3: TGTGCCAGCAGTGCCTCTCCGGATACGCAGTATTTT. Protein sequence: CASSASPDTQYF.

The chain carries TRBV19 and TRBJ2-5; no firm D call. The germline V gene encodes CDR1 LNHDA and CDR2 SQIVND (reference sequence). The CDR3 has 14 residues. V lost 5 bases, J lost 0 bases, and 10 bases lay in between. The CDR3 here is CASSLTLYQETQYF. The CDR3, as DNA: TGTGCCAGTAGTCTTACATTGTACCAAGAGACCCAGTACTTC. Full variable domain (rest looked up from reference TRBV19 and TRBJ2-5): DGGITQSPKYLFRKEGQNVTLSCEQNLNHDAMYWYRQDPGQGLRLIYYSQIVNDFQKGDIAEGYSVSREKKESFPLTVTSAQKNPTAFYLCASSLTLYQETQYFGPGTRLLVL.

The V gene is TRBV29-1, the J gene TRBJ2-1, with 7 positions matching TRBD1. J was trimmed by 15 bases and V by 3 bases; bases with no gene match: 8. Germline CDR1 is SQVTM and CDR2 is ANQGSEA. The CDR3 covers 11 residues. CDR3 in DNA: TGCAGCGTTGAGGATGACAGGGTCGGGTTCTTC. Residues: CSVEDDRVGFF.

The chain couples TRBV29-1 to TRBJ1-1; D uncertain. Trimming took 3 bases from V and 8 from J, leaving 7 bases between them. The length of the CDR3 is 10 residues. Germline V CDR1 and CDR2: SQVTM, ANQGSEA. Here the CDR3 DNA reads TGCAGCGTTGAGAAAGGGGAAGCTTTCTTT. It codes for CSVEKGEAFF. Using reference TRBV29-1 and TRBJ1-1 for the parts outside the CDR3, the full variable domain is SAVISQKPSRDICQRGTSLTIQCQVDSQVTMMFWYRQQPGQSLTLIATANQGSEATYESGFVIDKFPISRPNLTFSTLTVSNMSPEDSSIYLCSVEKGEAFFGQGTRLTVV.

The V call is TRBV5-1, the J call TRBJ1-1; TRBD1 agrees at 8 bases. Germline CDR1 is SGHRS and CDR2 is YFSETQ. CDR3 length: 13 amino acids. The V and J ends lost 4 bases and 5 bases, in that order; junction bases with no gene match: 4. CDR3 protein: CASSVGQGTEAFF. The CDR3 region has the DNA TGCGCCAGCAGCGTCGGACAGGGAACTGAAGCTTTCTTT.

This chain joins TRBV3-1 and TRBJ2-5, with D unresolved. This CDR3 contains 13 residues. Germline V CDR1 and CDR2: LGHDT, YNNKEL (reference sequence). With 5 bases removed from V and 5 bases from J, the gap between germline ends came to 12 bases. The CDR3 sequence: CASSAAQMETQYF. DNA of the CDR3: TGTGCCAGCAGCGCGGCCCAGATGGAGACCCAGTACTTC.

CDR3 sequence (DNA): TGTGCCAGCAGCCCTCGCGACGGGCTAGGGCGTGGGAATGAGCAGTTCTTC. Its translation is CASSPRDGLGRGNEQFF. V and J are TRBV9 and TRBJ2-1; no reliable D call. The germline CDR1 and CDR2 sequences are SGDLS and YYNGEE. V was trimmed by 4 bases and J by 7 bases, leaving 24 bases between them. CDR3 length: 17 amino acids.

This chain connects TRBV30 to TRBJ2-1; D not resolved. This CDR3 comprises 13 residues. The V end was cut by 0 bases, the J end by 3 bases, with 6 bases between. Germline V CDR1 and CDR2: GTSNPN, SVGIG (reference sequence). The CDR3 DNA reads as TGTGCCTGGAGTGTATCGGGCTACAATGAGCAGTTCTTC. Its translation is CAWSVSGYNEQFF. Complete variable domain (other parts from reference TRBV30 and TRBJ2-1): SQTIHQWPATLVQPVGSPLSLECTVEGTSNPNLYWYRQAAGRGLQLLFYSVGIGQISSEVPQNLSASRPQDRQFILSSKKLLLSDSGFYLCAWSVSGYNEQFFGPGTRLTVL.

The V call is TRBV28, the J call TRBJ1-5; D unclear. The V gene lost 1 base and the J gene lost 5 bases, with 9 bases spanning the gap. The germline V gene has CDR1 MDHEN and CDR2 SYDVKM. CDR3 length: 14 amino acids. CDR3 amino acids: CASSLYIPDQPQHF. The CDR3 DNA follows: TGTGCCAGCAGTTTATATATTCCGGATCAGCCCCAGCATTTT.

This clonotype was seen a single time. The chain uses TRBV3-1 and TRBJ1-6, with D tentatively TRBD1 (5 bases). CDR3 length equals 17 residues. CDR1 is LGHDT, CDR2 YNNKEL, per germline (reference sequence). The V gene lost 1 base and the J gene lost 9 bases, with 19 bases spanning the gap. CDR3 coding DNA: TGTGCCAGCAGCCAAGTTGGCAGGGTGTCTATAGGTTCACCCCTCCACTTT. Translated: CASSQVGRVSIGSPLHF. Supplemented by reference TRBV3-1 and TRBJ1-6, the full variable domain reads DTAVSQTPKYLVTQMGNDKSIKCEQNLGHDTMYWYKQDSKKFLKIMFSYNNKELIINETVPNRFSPKSPDKAHLNLHINSLELGDSAVYFCASSQVGRVSIGSPLHFGNGTRLTVT.

The chain couples TRBV30 to TRBJ2-4, with a tentative D call TRBD2 (7 bases). CDR3 length equals 16 residues. V was cut by 5 bases and J by 7 bases, with 24 bases left in between. The V gene's germline CDR1 is GTSNPN and CDR2 SVGIG (reference sequence). CDR3 in amino acids: CAWEFGGLVGRNIQYF. CDR3 bases: TGTGCCTGGGAGTTCGGGGGGCTAGTCGGAAGGAACATTCAGTACTTC.

The rearrangement joins TRBV13 to TRBJ2-5; D is unresolved. The germline gives CDR1 PRHDT, CDR2 FYEKMQ (reference sequence). There are 13 residues in the CDR3. V gave up 1 base and J gave up 5 bases, with 8 bases separating them. DNA of the CDR3: TGTGCCAGCAGCTTAGAGGCTACCGAGACCCAGTACTTC. It translates to CASSLEATETQYF.

The chain employs TRBV19 and TRBJ2-5; possibly TRBD2 for D (5 bases). Germline lookup yields CDR1 LNHDA and CDR2 SQIVND (reference sequence). This CDR3 is built from 14 residues. V was clipped by 3 bases and J by 2 bases, with 10 bases between them. The CDR3 loop is CASSIQTGQETQYF. CDR3 DNA sequence: TGTGCCAGTAGTATCCAAACGGGGCAAGAGACCCAGTACTTC.